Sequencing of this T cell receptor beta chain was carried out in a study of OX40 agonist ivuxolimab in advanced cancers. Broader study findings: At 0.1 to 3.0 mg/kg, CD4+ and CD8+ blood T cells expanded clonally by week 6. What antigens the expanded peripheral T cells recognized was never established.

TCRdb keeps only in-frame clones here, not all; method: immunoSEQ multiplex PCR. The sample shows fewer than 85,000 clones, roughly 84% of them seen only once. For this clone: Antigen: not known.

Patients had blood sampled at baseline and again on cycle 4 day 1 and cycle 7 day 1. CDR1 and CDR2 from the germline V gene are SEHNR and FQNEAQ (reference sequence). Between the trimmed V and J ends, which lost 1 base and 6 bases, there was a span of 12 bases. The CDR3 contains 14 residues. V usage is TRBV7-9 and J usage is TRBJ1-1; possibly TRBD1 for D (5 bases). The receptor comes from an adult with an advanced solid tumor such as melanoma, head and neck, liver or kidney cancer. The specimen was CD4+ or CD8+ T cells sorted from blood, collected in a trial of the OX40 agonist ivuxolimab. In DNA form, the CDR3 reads TGTGCCAGCAGCTTAGTTCGGGGGGACGCTGAAGCTTTCTTT. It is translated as CASSLVRGDAEAFF.